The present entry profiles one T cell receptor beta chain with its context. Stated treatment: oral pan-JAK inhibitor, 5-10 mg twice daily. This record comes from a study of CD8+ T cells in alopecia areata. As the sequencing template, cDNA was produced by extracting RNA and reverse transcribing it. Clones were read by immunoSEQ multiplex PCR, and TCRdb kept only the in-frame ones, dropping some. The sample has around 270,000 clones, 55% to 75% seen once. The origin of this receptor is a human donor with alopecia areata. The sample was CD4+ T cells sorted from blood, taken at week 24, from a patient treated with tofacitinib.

CDR3 DNA sequence: TGTGCCTGGAGTAGGGATGGAATCGGGGAGCTGTTTTTT. Its translation is CAWSRDGIGELFF. The gene calls are TRBV30 and TRBJ2-2; no reliable D call. Germline CDR1 is GTSNPN and CDR2 is SVGIG (reference sequence). Trimming left V 2 bases short and J 7 bases short, with 11 bases between. The CDR3 has 13 residues.